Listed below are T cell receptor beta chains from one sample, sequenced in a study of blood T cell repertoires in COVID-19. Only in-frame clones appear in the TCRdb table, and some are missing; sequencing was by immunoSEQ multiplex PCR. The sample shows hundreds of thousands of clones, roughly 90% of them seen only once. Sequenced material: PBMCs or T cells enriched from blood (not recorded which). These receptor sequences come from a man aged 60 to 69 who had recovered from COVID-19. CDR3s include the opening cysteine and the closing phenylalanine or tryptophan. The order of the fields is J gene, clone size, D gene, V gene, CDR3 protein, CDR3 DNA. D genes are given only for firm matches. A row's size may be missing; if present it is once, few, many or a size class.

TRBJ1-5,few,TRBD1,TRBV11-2,CASSPLGQGTNQPQHF,TGTGCCAGCAGCCCCTTGGGACAGGGTACAAATCAGCCCCAGCATTTT
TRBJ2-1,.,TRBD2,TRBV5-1,CASSTSGNAYNEQFF,TGCGCCAGCAGTACTAGCGGCAATGCCTACAATGAGCAGTTCTTC
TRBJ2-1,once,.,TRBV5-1,CASSLAGSSYNEQFF,TGCGCCAGCAGCTTGGCAGGAAGCTCCTACAATGAGCAGTTCTTC
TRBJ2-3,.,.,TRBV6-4,CASRSAADTQYF,TGTGCCAGCAGGAGCGCGGCAGATACGCAGTATTTT
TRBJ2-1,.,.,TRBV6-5,CASSSDPGLRNEQFF,TGTGCCAGCAGTAGCGACCCGGGACTCAGGAATGAGCAGTTCTTC
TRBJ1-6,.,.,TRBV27,CASSQDRAALHF,TGTGCCAGCAGTCAGGACCGAGCGGCCCTCCACTTT
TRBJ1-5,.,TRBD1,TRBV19,CASSIVFGQGSQPQHF,TGTGCCAGTAGTATAGTCTTCGGACAGGGCTCGCAGCCCCAGCATTTT
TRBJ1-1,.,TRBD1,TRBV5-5,CASSRDRNTEAFF,TGTGCCAGCAGCAGGGACAGAAACACTGAAGCTTTCTTT
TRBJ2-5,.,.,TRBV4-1,CASSLQIGGETQYF,TGCGCCAGCAGCCTGCAGATAGGAGGAGAGACCCAGTACTTC
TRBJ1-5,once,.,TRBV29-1,CSVEIGGTSNQPQHF,TGCAGCGTTGAAATCGGGGGGACGAGCAATCAGCCCCAGCATTTT
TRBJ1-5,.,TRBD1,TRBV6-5,CASSLGQGNQPQHF,TGTGCCAGCAGCCTGGGACAGGGGAATCAGCCCCAGCATTTT
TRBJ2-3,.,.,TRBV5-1,CASSLGTFSTDTQYF,TGCGCCAGCAGCTTGGGGACTTTTAGCACAGATACGCAGTATTTT
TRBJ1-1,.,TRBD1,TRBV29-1,CSVDWGQEAFF,TGCAGCGTTGATTGGGGACAGGAAGCTTTCTTT
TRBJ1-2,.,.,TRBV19,CASSNRYQDPNYGYTF,TGTGCCAGCTCCAACAGGTACCAAGACCCTAACTATGGCTACACCTTC
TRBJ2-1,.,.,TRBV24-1,CATSDLVADYNEQFF,TGTGCCACCAGTGATTTGGTGGCGGACTACAATGAGCAGTTCTTC
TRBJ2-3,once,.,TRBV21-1,CASSDTNHRDRAKRSHKQDTQYF,TGTGCCAGCAGCGACACAAACCACCGGGACAGAGCAAAACGAAGCCACAAACAAGATACGCAGTATTTT
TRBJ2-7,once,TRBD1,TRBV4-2,CASSQGGMRTGSYEQYF,TGTGCCAGCAGCCAAGGTGGCATGAGGACAGGGTCCTACGAGCAGTACTTC
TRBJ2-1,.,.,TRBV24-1,CATASPSGTGNNEQFF,TGTGCCACCGCATCCCCGTCCGGGACTGGAAACAATGAGCAGTTCTTC
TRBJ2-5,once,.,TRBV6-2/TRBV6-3,CASSYLGDKETQYF,TGTGCCAGCAGTTATCTCGGGGACAAGGAGACCCAGTACTTC
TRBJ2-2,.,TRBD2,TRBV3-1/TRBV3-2,CASSQSGRAVEPGELFF,TGTGCCAGCAGCCAGAGCGGGAGGGCGGTAGAACCCGGGGAGCTGTTTTTT
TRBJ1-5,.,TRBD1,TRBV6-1,CASSEGTGYNQPQHF,TGTGCCAGCAGTGAAGGGACAGGGTACAATCAGCCCCAGCATTTT
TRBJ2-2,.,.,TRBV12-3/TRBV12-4,CASSSPGGELFF,TGTGCCAGCAGTTCCCCCGGGGGGGAGCTGTTTTTT
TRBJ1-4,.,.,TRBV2,CASKTTVTNEKLFF,TGTGCCAGCAAAACGACAGTAACTAATGAAAAACTGTTTTTT
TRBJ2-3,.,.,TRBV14,CASSRVGTDTQYF,TGTGCCAGCAGCCGCGTGGGCACAGATACGCAGTATTTT
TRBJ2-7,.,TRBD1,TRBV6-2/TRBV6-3,CASSYTTQGNGYEQYF,TGTGCCAGCAGTTACACCACACAGGGGAATGGCTACGAGCAGTACTTC
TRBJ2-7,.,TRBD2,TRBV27,CATRGAGRLVYEQYF,TGTGCCACCAGAGGAGCGGGGAGGCTGGTCTACGAGCAGTACTTC
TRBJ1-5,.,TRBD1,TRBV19,CASSDRVPHQPQHF,TGTGCCAGTAGCGACAGGGTTCCTCATCAGCCCCAGCATTTT
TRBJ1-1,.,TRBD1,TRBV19,CASSSHRGTEAFF,TGTGCCAGTAGTAGCCACAGGGGCACTGAAGCTTTCTTT